This TCR beta chain was obtained from a study of T cell responses to AZD1222 COVID-19 vaccine. General study findings and limits: Most donors were white British and more were female, and clonal diversity was possibly underestimated.

Profiled with immunoSEQ multiplex PCR; TCRdb holds only in-frame clones, not every one. In the table there are 90,000 to 150,000 clones, approximately 90% of which are singletons. Remarks on this clone: The antigen is undetermined.

V was clipped by 1 base and J by 8 bases, with 11 bases between them. The CDR3 spans 14 residues. Germline V lookup: CDR1 SGHDN, CDR2 FVKESK. This sequence joins TRBV14 and TRBJ2-2; D ambiguous. The sample in question was peripheral blood, obtained 28 days after the second AZD1222 dose. The receptor's source is an adult who received the AZD1222 COVID-19 vaccine. CDR3 coding DNA: TGTGCCAGCAGCCAAGCAGGAATGGATGGGGAGCTGTTTTTT. Its protein is CASSQAGMDGELFF.